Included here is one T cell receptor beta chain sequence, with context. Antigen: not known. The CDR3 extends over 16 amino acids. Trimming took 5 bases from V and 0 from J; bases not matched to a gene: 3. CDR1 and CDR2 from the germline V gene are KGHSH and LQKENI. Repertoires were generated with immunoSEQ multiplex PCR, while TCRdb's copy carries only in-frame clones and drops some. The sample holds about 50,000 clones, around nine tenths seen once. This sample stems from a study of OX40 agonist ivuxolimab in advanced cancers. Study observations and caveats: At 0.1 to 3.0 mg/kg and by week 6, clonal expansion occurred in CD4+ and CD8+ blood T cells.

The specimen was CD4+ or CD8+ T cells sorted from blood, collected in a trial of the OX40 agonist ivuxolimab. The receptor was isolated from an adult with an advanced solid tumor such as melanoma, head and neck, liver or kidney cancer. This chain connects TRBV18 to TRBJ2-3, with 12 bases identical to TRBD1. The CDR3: CASSLGQGASTDTQYF. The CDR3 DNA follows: TGTGCCAGCTCATTGGGACAGGGGGCCAGCACAGATACGCAGTATTTT.